This T cell receptor (beta chain) was identified in a study of Ad26.COV2.S vaccination and SARS-CoV-2 variants. Looking at the study overall: The COV1001 Ad26.COV2.S trial arm included the donor. Once or twice, 56 days apart, Ad26.COV2.S was delivered intramuscularly.

The V gene lost 7 bases and the J gene lost 0 bases, with 7 bases spanning the gap. The CDR3 loop spans 13 amino acids. Germline CDR1 is MNHEY and CDR2 is SVGAGI. This table comes from immunoSEQ multiplex PCR, and its TCRdb copy is limited to in-frame clones, with some not included. The table lists more than 300,000 clones, 70% to 90% of them singletons, with under 2% in the top ten. Treatment here: around 19 received Ad26.COV2.S at low or high dose, single or two shots; roughly five received placebo; per-sample allocation not given. Day 63 following the first vaccine or placebo injection was when the samples were taken. The donor was a Boston adult aged 18-55 years.

The input for sequencing was peripheral blood, taken in a trial of Ad26.COV2.S vaccine versus placebo. The TCR originated in a person between 18 and 59 years old who received the Ad26.COV2.S COVID-19 vaccine or a placebo. V gene TRBV6-5 combines with J gene TRBJ1-3, with D uncertain. CDR3 protein: CASTGISGNTIYF. DNA of the CDR3: TGTGCCAGCACGGGTATCTCTGGAAACACCATATATTTT.